The text below deals with one T cell receptor beta chain. Its antigen remains unknown. The record originates from a study of early stage breast cancer tumors. Overall study findings and caveats: Bulk DNA sequencing of unsorted cells missed chain pairing and markers. Tumors had about 2.6-fold higher T cell density than normal breast.

Sequencing used immunoSEQ multiplex PCR; TCRdb keeps in-frame clones, though not all of them. The sample shows fewer than 80,000 clones, more than 70% of them seen only once. The CDR3 spans 16 residues. In germline, CDR1 is SGHTA, CDR2 FQGTGA. Trimming took 0 bases from V and 0 from J; bases not matched to a gene: 1. The chain uses TRBV7-3 and TRBJ2-2; 7 nucleotides align to TRBD2. This clonotype originated in a person in their 40s with breast cancer. The specimen sequenced was blood. The CDR3 DNA sequence: TGTGCCAGCAGCTTAACGGGAGGGACGAACACCGGGGAGCTGTTTTTT. This translates into CASSLTGGTNTGELFF. Full variable domain (outside the CDR3, taken from reference TRBV7-3 and TRBJ2-2): GAGVSQTPSNKVTEKGKYVELRCDPISGHTALYWYRQSLGQGPEFLIYFQGTGAADDSGLPNDRFFAVRPEGSVSTLKIQRTERGDSAVYLCASSLTGGTNTGELFFGEGSRLTVL.